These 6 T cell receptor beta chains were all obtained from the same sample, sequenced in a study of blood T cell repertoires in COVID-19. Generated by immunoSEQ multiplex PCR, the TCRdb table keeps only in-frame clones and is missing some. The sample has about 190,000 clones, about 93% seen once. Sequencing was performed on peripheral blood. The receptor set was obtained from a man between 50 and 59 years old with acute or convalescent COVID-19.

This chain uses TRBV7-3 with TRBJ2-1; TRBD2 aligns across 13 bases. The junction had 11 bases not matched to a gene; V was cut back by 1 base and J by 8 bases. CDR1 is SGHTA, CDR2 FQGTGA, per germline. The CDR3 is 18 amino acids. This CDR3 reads CASSLRTSGRSIGDEQFF. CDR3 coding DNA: TGTGCCAGCAGCTTAAGGACTAGCGGGAGATCGATCGGAGATGAGCAGTTCTTC.

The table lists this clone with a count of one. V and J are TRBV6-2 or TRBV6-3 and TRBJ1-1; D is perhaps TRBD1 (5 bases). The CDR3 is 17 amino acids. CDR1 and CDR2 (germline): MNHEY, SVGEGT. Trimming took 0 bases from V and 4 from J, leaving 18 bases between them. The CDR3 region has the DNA TGTGCCAGCAGTTACTCGATTCTGGGCCAGGGAGGCACTGAAGCTTTCTTT. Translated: CASSYSILGQGGTEAFF.

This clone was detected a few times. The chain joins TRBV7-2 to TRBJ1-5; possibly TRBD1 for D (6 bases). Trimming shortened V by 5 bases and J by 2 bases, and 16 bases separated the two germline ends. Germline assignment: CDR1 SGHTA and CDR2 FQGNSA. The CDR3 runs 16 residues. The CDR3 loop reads CASSQEGGLGNQPQHF. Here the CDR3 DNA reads TGTGCCAGCAGCCAAGAAGGGGGTTTGGGCAATCAGCCCCAGCATTTT.

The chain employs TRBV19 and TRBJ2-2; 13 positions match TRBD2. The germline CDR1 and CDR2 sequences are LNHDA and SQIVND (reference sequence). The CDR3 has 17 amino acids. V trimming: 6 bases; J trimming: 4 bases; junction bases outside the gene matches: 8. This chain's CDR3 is CASSAIGTSGVTGELFF. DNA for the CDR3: TGTGCCAGTAGCGCCATCGGGACTAGCGGGGTCACCGGGGAGCTGTTTTTT.

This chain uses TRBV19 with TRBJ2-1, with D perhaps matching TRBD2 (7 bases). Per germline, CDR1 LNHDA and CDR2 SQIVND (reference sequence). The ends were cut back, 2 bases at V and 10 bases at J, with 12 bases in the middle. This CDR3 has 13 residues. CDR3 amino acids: CASSIRGAGEQFF. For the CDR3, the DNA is TGTGCCAGTAGTATACGGGGGGCGGGGGAGCAGTTCTTC.

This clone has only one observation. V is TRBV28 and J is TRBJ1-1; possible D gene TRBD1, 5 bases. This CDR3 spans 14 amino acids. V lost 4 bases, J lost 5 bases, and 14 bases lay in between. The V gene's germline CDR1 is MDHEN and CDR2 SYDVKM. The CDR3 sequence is CASSWAAGWTEAFF. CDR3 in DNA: TGTGCCAGCAGTTGGGCGGCAGGGTGGACTGAAGCTTTCTTT.